This T cell receptor beta chain appears in the sequencing data of a study of T cells in localized non-small cell lung cancer. With respect to this clone: The antigen is not known.

Whole-study results and caveats: Among the tissues sampled, uninvolved adjacent lung had the highest T cell clonality, above tumor. Heterogeneity remains possible because sequencing was limited to only one tumor region.

The assay was immunoSEQ multiplex PCR, and TCRdb's table has in-frame clones only and misses some. The repertoire holds 86,000 or so clones, with roughly 81% as singletons. The CDR3 covers 11 residues. V was pared by 3 bases and J by 9 bases, with 9 bases between. The germline V gene encodes CDR1 GTSNPN and CDR2 SVGIG (reference sequence). This receptor was identified in a man between 40 and 70 years old with stage I lung adenocarcinoma. The chain carries TRBV30 and TRBJ1-3; D ambiguous. Sequencing was performed on peripheral blood, taken before any cancer treatment. The CDR3 protein is CAWSPRSTIYF. The CDR3 DNA is TGTGCCTGGAGCCCCCGAAGCACCATATATTTT. The full variable domain, rest sourced from reference TRBV30 and TRBJ1-3, is SQTIHQWPATLVQPVGSPLSLECTVEGTSNPNLYWYRQAAGRGLQLLFYSVGIGQISSEVPQNLSASRPQDRQFILSSKKLLLSDSGFYLCAWSPRSTIYFGEGSWLTVV.